This T cell receptor (beta chain) derives from a study of shared clonotypes between healthy human individuals. The overall study: Donors, aged 18 to 49, were a couple of women and a few men. Overall study results and limits: Shared clonotypes: about 5% naive CD4, around 3.7% naive CD8, 2.3% memory CD4, 0.4% memory CD8. Donor scarcity curtailed the genetic and exposure-history diversity represented herein. Estimated richness values were generally larger in naive subsets than in memory subsets.

Germline loops: CDR1 SEHNR, CDR2 FQNEAQ (reference sequence). This CDR3 region has 15 residues. J lost 7 bases, V lost 4 bases, and 3 bases had no gene match. Profiled with immunoSEQ multiplex PCR; TCRdb holds only in-frame clones, not every one. The sample lists 1.4 million to 1.5 million clones; around 97% were seen once. As for this clone: Its antigen remains unknown.

The chain recombines TRBV7-9 with TRBJ2-2, with 13 bases fitting TRBD2. The sequenced material came from naive CD4+ T cells sorted from blood. This sample's subset: CD45RA+ positively selected. The receptor was derived from a man aged 25 to 45 in good health. For the CDR3, the DNA is TGTGCCAGCAGCTCGACTAGCGGGAGGAGCGGGGAGCTGTTTTTT. Its protein is CASSSTSGRSGELFF.